This TCR beta chain is drawn from a study of cytomegalovirus exposure and HLA in healthy donors. Background on the study: HLA-typed donors contributed 80 million or so unique TCRs, which were held in an early data release.

This CDR3 comprises 15 residues. With 4 bases clipped from V and 1 base from J, the junction kept 3 bases outside the gene matches. Germline V gene sequence: CDR1 LNHDA, CDR2 SQIVND (reference sequence). A remark on this clone: Its antigen is not known.

Findings and limits, study-wide: A list of about 160 TCR beta chains associated with cytomegalovirus was given. In a later analysis, HLA-C alleles had the fewest associated TCRs, DRB1 alleles the most. Later work showed greater clonal expansion in HLA-associated TCR beta chains than in equally common others.

Vbeta (60) and Jbeta (13) primers were used in the PCR. Using immunoSEQ multiplex PCR, the repertoire was profiled, and TCRdb retains in-frame clones only, with some absent. This sample yields about 98,000 clones, of which under 85% are seen a single time; 10% to 11% belongs to the top ten. The J gene is TRBJ2-7, the V gene TRBV19; 11 nucleotides line up with TRBD2. Sequencing was carried out using PBMCs. This TCR was recovered from a man aged 18 to 30 in good health and CMV-seropositive. The CDR3 DNA follows: TGTGCCAGTAGTACAACTAGCGGGGGATCCTACGAGCAGTACTTC. Translating it yields CASSTTSGGSYEQYF.